Following are 27 T cell receptor beta chains from one sample sequenced in a study of cytotoxic CD8 clonotypes in ibrutinib-treated CLL. Profiling relied on immunoSEQ multiplex PCR, and the TCRdb table lists in-frame clones only, not all of them. Altogether some 25,000 clones are present, approximately 81% being singletons, with the ten largest covering 7% to 9.5%. The starting material was PBMCs, obtained before ibrutinib treatment. The receptors derive from a human donor with chronic lymphocytic leukemia.

The chain is built from TRBV21-1 and TRBJ2-7. TRBV21-1 is reported as a pseudogene. CDR3 length: 15 residues. The CDR3 spells CASSASACPAYEQYF. In DNA, the CDR3 is TGTGCCAGCAGCGCCTCGGCCTGTCCTGCCTACGAGCAGTACTTC.

The V and J genes are TRBV7-8 and TRBJ1-4; 9 positions agree with TRBD1. V was pared by 5 bases and J by 8 bases, with 9 bases of the junction left unmatched. The CDR3 loop spans 15 amino acids. CDR1 SGHVS and CDR2 FQNEAQ come from the germline V gene. The CDR3 DNA sequence: TGTGCCAGCAGCGGCGGACAGGGGAGGGAGGAAAAACTGTTTTTT. Its protein is CASSGGQGREEKLFF. The entire variable domain, with the rest obtained from reference TRBV7-8 and TRBJ1-4, is as follows: GAGVSQSPRYKVAKRGQDVALRCDPISGHVSLFWYQQALGQGPEFLTYFQNEAQLDKSGLPSDRFFAERPEGSVSTLKIQRTQQEDSAVYLCASSGGQGREEKLFFGSGTQLSVL.

This chain links TRBV7-9 with TRBJ2-5; D not resolved. The CDR3 contains 14 residues. Per germline, CDR1 SEHNR and CDR2 FQNEAQ (reference sequence). V was trimmed by 0 bases and J by 0 bases, leaving 5 bases between them. This CDR3 reads CASSLASDQETQYF. The CDR3 DNA follows: TGTGCCAGCAGCTTAGCGTCGGACCAAGAGACCCAGTACTTC.

The J gene is TRBJ2-7, the V gene TRBV5-5; D is ambiguous. V lost 9 bases and J lost 4, with 11 bases in between. The CDR3 extends over 11 amino acids. CDR1 and CDR2 from the germline V gene are SGHKS and YYEKEE (reference sequence). In DNA form, the CDR3 reads TGTGCCACCTCCTTGGATTACGAGCAGTACTTC. Protein: CATSLDYEQYF. The variable domain in full, completed from reference TRBV5-5 and TRBJ2-7, reads DAGVTQSPTHLIKTRGQQVTLRCSPISGHKSVSWYQQVLGQGPQFIFQYYEKEERGRGNFPDRFSARQFPNYSSELNVNALLLGDSALYLCATSLDYEQYFGPGTRLTVT.

The chain couples TRBV4-1 to TRBJ2-5, with 9 bases fitting TRBD1. V shed 1 base and J 5 bases; nucleotides not matched to a gene: 5. Germline values: CDR1 MGHRA, CDR2 YSYEKL. The CDR3 extends over 15 amino acids. Here the CDR3 DNA reads TGCGCCAGCAGCCAAGTGGACAGGGGTTTGGAGACCCAGTACTTC. As protein: CASSQVDRGLETQYF.

This chain connects TRBV7-8 to TRBJ1-1; D unresolved. Looked up from germline, CDR1 is SGHVS and CDR2 is FQNEAQ. The CDR3 has 11 residues. V was trimmed by 3 bases and J by 4 bases, leaving 3 bases between them. CDR3 sequence reads: CASSFGTEAFF. DNA for the CDR3: TGTGCCAGCAGCTTTGGCACTGAAGCTTTCTTT.

This clone has only a few counts. V gene TRBV7-2 combines with J gene TRBJ2-5; perhaps TRBD2 as D (7 bases). V lost 7 bases and J 2 bases, leaving 11 bases between the germline ends. The CDR3 has 13 residues. The V gene's germline CDR1 is SGHTA and CDR2 FQGNSA. In DNA, the CDR3 is TGTGCCAGCACCCGGGGGGCACAAGAGACCCAGTACTTC. It specifies CASTRGAQETQYF.

The chain uses TRBV7-2 and TRBJ2-2; 13 bases line up with TRBD2. The CDR3 contains 16 residues. Germline assignment: CDR1 SGHTA and CDR2 FQGNSA. V shed 5 bases, J shed 6 bases, and the junction held 6 bases outside the gene matches. CDR3 DNA: TGTGCCAGCAGCCAGACTAGCGGGAGGATGTCCGGGGAGCTGTTTTTT. As protein: CASSQTSGRMSGELFF.

The chain combines TRBV19 with TRBJ2-2; TRBD1 agrees at 9 bases. CDR1 is LNHDA and CDR2 is SQIVND in the germline V gene (reference sequence). V gave up 8 bases and J gave up 7 bases; unmatched junction bases: 8. The CDR3 spans 14 residues. CDR3 DNA: TGTGCCAGTGCCCTGGACAGGGGAATCGGGGAGCTGTTTTTT. Its protein is CASALDRGIGELFF.

This chain connects TRBV6-5 to TRBJ2-6; D is uncertain. This CDR3 is 14 amino acids long. CDR1 is MNHEY and CDR2 is SVGAGI in the germline V gene. V was trimmed by 5 bases and J by 0 bases, leaving 5 bases between them. In DNA, the CDR3 is TGTGCCAGCAGTGGAAGCTCTGGGGCCAACGTCCTGACTTTC. As protein: CASSGSSGANVLTF.

The CDR3 is CAGGGRLGNTIYF. The CDR3 DNA reads TGTGCCGGGGGCGGGAGGTTGGGGAACACCATATATTTT. J is TRBJ1-3 and V is TRBV5-4; D is perhaps TRBD1 (6 bases). V was shortened by 10 bases and J by 7 bases, with 18 bases between the two germline ends. CDR3 length: 13 residues. Per germline, CDR1 SGHNT and CDR2 YYREEE (reference sequence).

J is TRBJ2-2 and V is TRBV30; 12 bases line up with TRBD2. CDR1 is GTSNPN and CDR2 is SVGIG in the germline V gene (reference sequence). The V segment lost 4 bases and the J segment 5 bases; nucleotides outside the gene matches: 5. This CDR3 spans 15 amino acids. The CDR3 sequence is CAWTQLAGGTGELFF. The CDR3 bases are TGTGCCTGGACCCAACTAGCGGGAGGAACCGGGGAGCTGTTTTTT.

The V and J genes are TRBV19 and TRBJ1-4, with 8 bases identical to TRBD1. The germline V gene encodes CDR1 LNHDA and CDR2 SQIVND (reference sequence). This CDR3 comprises 15 residues. V shed 5 bases, J shed 5 bases, and the junction held 7 bases outside the gene matches. The CDR3 reads CASSARGQENEKLFF. In DNA, the CDR3 is TGTGCCAGTAGTGCCCGGGGACAGGAGAATGAAAAACTGTTTTTT.

The chain carries TRBV5-1 and TRBJ2-2, with D possibly being TRBD1 (6 bases). V was clipped by 4 bases and J by 4 bases, with 14 bases between them. The V gene's germline CDR1 is SGHRS and CDR2 YFSETQ. The CDR3 loop spans 15 amino acids. CDR3 loop: CASSQGQKPTGELFF. The CDR3 bases are TGCGCCAGCAGCCAGGGACAAAAACCCACCGGGGAGCTGTTTTTT.

The CDR3 sequence is CASRPRTGWNYNEQFF. The DNA for the CDR3 is TGTGCCAGCAGACCCCGGACAGGGTGGAACTACAATGAGCAGTTCTTC. The V call is TRBV27, the J call TRBJ2-1; 8 bases are shared with TRBD1. Unmatched junction bases numbered 10, after V lost 6 bases and J lost 3 bases. The CDR3 has 16 amino acids. Germline V gene sequence: CDR1 MNHEY, CDR2 SMNVEV (reference sequence).

The chain couples TRBV30 to TRBJ2-7; the D gene could be TRBD1 or TRBD2 (5 bases each). Trimming removed 1 base at V and 3 bases at J, with 10 bases between. The CDR3 extends over 13 amino acids. CDR1 and CDR2 (germline): GTSNPN, SVGIG (reference sequence). The CDR3 is CAWSGSGGYEQYF. Here the CDR3 DNA reads TGTGCCTGGAGTGGCTCTGGGGGCTACGAGCAGTACTTC.

The rearrangement joins TRBV6-5 to TRBJ1-2, with TRBD1 matching 7 bases. CDR3 length: 14 residues. With 6 bases clipped from V and 2 bases from J, the junction kept 6 bases outside the gene matches. Germline loops: CDR1 MNHEY, CDR2 SVGAGI. The CDR3 nucleotides read TGTGCCAGCAGGCTACAGGGGCCGAACTATGGCTACACCTTC. Translated, it gives CASRLQGPNYGYTF.

As for this clone: Relative to the germline gene, one junction end is altered; a read error may explain this. The same CDR3 arises from other DNA sequences in this sample as well. J is TRBJ2-2 and V is TRBV5-6; D remains ambiguous. CDR3 size: 16 residues. Germline loops: CDR1 SGHDT, CDR2 YYEEEE. CDR3 residues: CASSLETLGSSGELFF. Here the CDR3 DNA reads TGTGCCAGCAGTTTGGAAACCTTGGGCAGTTCCGGGGAGCTGTTTTTT.

This clone was seen a single time. The genes are TRBV18 and TRBJ1-3; perhaps TRBD1 as D (6 bases). Germline loops: CDR1 KGHSH, CDR2 LQKENI. CDR3 length: 14 residues. V lost 3 bases and J 5 bases, leaving 11 bases between the germline ends. The CDR3 DNA sequence: TGTGCCAGCTCACCGAAGACAGGTCGAAACACCATATATTTT. Translating gives CASSPKTGRNTIYF.

The V gene is TRBV27, the J gene TRBJ2-3; weak D call: TRBD2 (6 bases). The CDR3 is made up of 16 amino acids. Deletions cut 7 bases from V and 0 bases from J, with 17 bases between. The germline V gene encodes CDR1 MNHEY and CDR2 SMNVEV (reference sequence). CDR3 sequence (DNA): TGTGCCAGCACCACCTGGCGGGATGAAAGCACAGATACGCAGTATTTT. Translating gives CASTTWRDESTDTQYF.

V usage is TRBV27 and J usage is TRBJ2-2; 7 nucleotides match TRBD2. The CDR3 length is 15 residues. V trimming: 6 bases; J trimming: 1 base; junction bases outside the gene matches: 5. Germline assignment: CDR1 MNHEY and CDR2 SMNVEV (reference sequence). The CDR3 sequence: CASSRGGMNTGELFF. The DNA for the CDR3 is TGTGCCAGCAGCCGCGGGGGAATGAACACCGGGGAGCTGTTTTTT.

This clone is a singleton in its sample. The rearrangement joins TRBV28 to TRBJ2-3, with TRBD2 matching 7 bases. Trimming cost V 2 bases and J 1 base; bases outside gene matches: 6. CDR1 is MDHEN, CDR2 SYDVKM, per germline. This CDR3 has 16 residues. CDR3 sequence: CASSLNAGVGTDTQYF. The CDR3 nucleotides are TGTGCCAGCAGTTTAAATGCGGGAGTGGGCACAGATACGCAGTATTTT.

The chain uses TRBV6-1 and TRBJ2-2, with 8 bases that match TRBD2. Looked up from germline, CDR1 is MNHNS and CDR2 is SASEGT. The CDR3 covers 17 residues. V was pared by 4 bases and J by 4 bases, with 11 bases of the junction left unmatched. The CDR3 protein is CASSARPGLGSTGELFF. The CDR3 DNA sequence: TGTGCCAGCAGTGCTAGACCGGGACTAGGATCCACCGGGGAGCTGTTTTTT.

J is TRBJ2-5 and V is TRBV5-6; 10 nucleotides agree with TRBD2. V lost 2 bases to trimming and J lost 1 base; unmatched junction nucleotides: 2. In germline, CDR1 is SGHDT, CDR2 YYEEEE. This CDR3 is built from 15 residues. CDR3 amino acids: CASSLSGRGQETQYF. In nucleotides, the CDR3 is TGTGCCAGCAGCTTAAGCGGGAGGGGCCAAGAGACCCAGTACTTC.

The chain is built from TRBV7-2 and TRBJ2-1; the match to TRBD1 covers 8 bases. Trimming cost V 8 bases and J 3 bases; bases outside gene matches: 9. The CDR3 is made up of 15 amino acids. CDR1 is SGHTA, CDR2 FQGNSA, per germline. CDR3 in DNA: TGTGCCAGCGGCAAGACAGGGGACATCTACAATGAGCAGTTCTTC. Its protein is CASGKTGDIYNEQFF.

Comment on this clone: An end of the junction differs from the germline gene, which may be a read error. The chain has TRBV19 and TRBJ2-3; 7 bases fit TRBD2. CDR1 is LNHDA and CDR2 is SQIVND in the germline V gene (reference sequence). The CDR3 extends over 14 amino acids. The DNA of the CDR3 is TGTGCCAGTTCGGGTGCGACTAGCAGAGATACGCAGTATTTT. Protein: CASSGATSRDTQYF. The entire variable domain, with the rest obtained from reference TRBV19 and TRBJ2-3, is as follows: DGGITQSPKYLFRKEGQNVTLSCEQNLNHDAMYWYRQDPGQGLRLIYYSQIVNDFQKGDIAEGYSVSREKKESFPLTVTSAQKNPTAFYLCASSGATSRDTQYFGPGTRLTVL.

The rearrangement joins TRBV9 to TRBJ2-1; D perhaps matches TRBD2 (6 bases). This CDR3 contains 17 residues. Deletions cut 0 bases from V and 0 bases from J, with 13 bases between. Germline loops: CDR1 SGDLS, CDR2 YYNGEE. CDR3 amino acids: CASSVVMGTLSYNEQFF. The CDR3 coding sequence is TGTGCCAGCAGCGTAGTAATGGGGACTCTCTCCTACAATGAGCAGTTCTTC.